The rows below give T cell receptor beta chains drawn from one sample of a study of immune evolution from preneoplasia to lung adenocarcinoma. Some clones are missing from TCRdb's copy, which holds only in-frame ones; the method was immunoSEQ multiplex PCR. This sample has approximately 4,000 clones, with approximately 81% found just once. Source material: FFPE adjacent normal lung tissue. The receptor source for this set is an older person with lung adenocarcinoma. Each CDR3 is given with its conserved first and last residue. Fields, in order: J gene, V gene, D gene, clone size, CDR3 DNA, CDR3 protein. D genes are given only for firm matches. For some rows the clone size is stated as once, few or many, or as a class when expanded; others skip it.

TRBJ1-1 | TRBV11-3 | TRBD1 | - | TGTGCCAGCAGCAAGGGGACAGCTGAAGCTTTCTTT | CASSKGTAEAFF
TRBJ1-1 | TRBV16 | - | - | TGTGCCAGCAGCCAATCAAGAGAGAGCACTGAAGCTTTCTTT | CASSQSRESTEAFF
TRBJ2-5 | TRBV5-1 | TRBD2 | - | TGCGCCAGCAGGGAAGCGGGAGTAGGAGAGACCCAGTACTTC | CASREAGVGETQYF
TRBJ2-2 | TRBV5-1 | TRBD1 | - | TGCGCCAGCAGCCGGACAGGGAACACCGGGGAGCTGTTTTTT | CASSRTGNTGELFF
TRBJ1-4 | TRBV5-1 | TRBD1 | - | TGCGCCAGCAGCTTTACAGGGGCGGGGGCGATCGATGATGAAAAACTGTTTTTT | CASSFTGAGAIDDEKLFF
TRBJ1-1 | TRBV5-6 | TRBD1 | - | TGTGCCAGCAGCCGACCGAGAGTGACAGGGGGCGATACTGAAGCTTTCTTT | CASSRPRVTGGDTEAFF
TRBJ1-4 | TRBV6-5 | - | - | TGTGCCAGCAGCCGGACGGCTGCAACTAATGAAAAACTGTTTTTT | CASSRTAATNEKLFF
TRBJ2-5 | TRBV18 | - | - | TGTGCCAGCTCACCACCCGGAAGGACTCAAGAGACCCAGTACTTC | CASSPPGRTQETQYF
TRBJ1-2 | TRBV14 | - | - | TGTGCCAGCAGCCAGGGGGGACGCGATGGCTACACCTTC | CASSQGGRDGYTF
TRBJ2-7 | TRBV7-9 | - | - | TGTGCCAGCAGCTTAGTGGGCGGGGATCGGTACGAGCAGTACTTC | CASSLVGGDRYEQYF
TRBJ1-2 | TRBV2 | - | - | TGTGCCAGCGAAGAGAGGGGAAGGAAGGGCTATGGCTACACCTTC | CASEERGRKGYGYTF
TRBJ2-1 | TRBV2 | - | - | TGTGCCAGCAGCCTAACGGAACCGAGCTCCTACAATGAGCAGTTCTTC | CASSLTEPSSYNEQFF
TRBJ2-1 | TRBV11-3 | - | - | TGTGCCAGCAGCTTAGATTACGCGGGCGAGCAGTTCTTC | CASSLDYAGEQFF
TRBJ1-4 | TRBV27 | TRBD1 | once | TGTGCCAGCAGTTTATTCGACAGGGCGGAAAAACTGTTTTTT | CASSLFDRAEKLFF
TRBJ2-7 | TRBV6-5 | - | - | TGTGCCAGCAGTGAGCTCTACGAGCAGTACTTC | CASSELYEQYF
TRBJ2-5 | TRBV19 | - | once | TGTGCCAGTCGGGGGAACGGAGAGACCCAGTACTTC | CASRGNGETQYF
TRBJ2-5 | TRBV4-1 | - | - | TGCGCCAGCAGCCAAGGCCGAGGTGACAGAGGTGAGACCCAGTACTTC | CASSQGRGDRGETQYF
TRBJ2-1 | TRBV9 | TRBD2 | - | TGTGCCAGCAGCCACTCTCGTTTAGCGGGAGGGCAGACTGAGCAGTTCTTC | CASSHSRLAGGQTEQFF
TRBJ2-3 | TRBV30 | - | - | TGTGCCTGGAGTGTGTTTGATACGCAGTATTTT | CAWSVFDTQYF
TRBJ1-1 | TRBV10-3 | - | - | TGTGCCATCACCCCCAGGAAGTTTGAGAACACTGAAGCTTTCTTT | CAITPRKFENTEAFF
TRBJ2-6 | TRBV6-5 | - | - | TGTGCCAGCAGTTACAGGGTTACCGGGGCCAACGTCCTGACTTTC | CASSYRVTGANVLTF
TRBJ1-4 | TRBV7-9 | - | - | TGTGCCAGCAGCCCGCGACAGGTTGCTAATGAAAAACTGTTTTTT | CASSPRQVANEKLFF
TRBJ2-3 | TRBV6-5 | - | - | TGTGCCAGCAGGGCGCCAACAACTAGCACAGATACGCAGTATTTT | CASRAPTTSTDTQYF
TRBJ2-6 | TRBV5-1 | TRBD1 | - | TGCGCCAGCACCGGGACAGGGGGGGCCAACGTCCTGACTTTC | CASTGTGGANVLTF
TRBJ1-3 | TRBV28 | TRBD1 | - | TGTGCCAGCAGTAGAGCGGACAGGGGATCTGGAAACACCATATATTTT | CASSRADRGSGNTIYF
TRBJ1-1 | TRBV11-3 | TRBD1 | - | TGTGCCAGCAGCTGGGGACAGGGGGGGACTGAAGCTTTCTTT | CASSWGQGGTEAFF
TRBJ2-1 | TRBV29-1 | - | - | TGCAGCGTTGAAGATGGGGCCGTTGGGAACAATGAGCAGTTCTTC | CSVEDGAVGNNEQFF
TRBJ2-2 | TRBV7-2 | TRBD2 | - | TGTGCCAGCAGCTCCCTCGGACTAGTTTCCACCGGGGAGCTGTTTTTT | CASSSLGLVSTGELFF
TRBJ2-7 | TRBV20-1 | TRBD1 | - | TGCAGTGCTGACAGGGGGTACGAGCAGTACTTC | CSADRGYEQYF
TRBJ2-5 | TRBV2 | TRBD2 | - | TGTGCCAGCAGTGGACTAGCGGGAGCTTGGGAGACCCAGTACTTC | CASSGLAGAWETQYF
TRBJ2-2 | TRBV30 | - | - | TGTGCCCTGCGGCGGGACGTAGCCGGGGAGCTGTTTTTT | CALRRDVAGELFF
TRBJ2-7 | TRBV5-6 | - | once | TGTGCCAGCAGCCCCCTGGAGGGAGCCTACGAGCAGTACTTC | CASSPLEGAYEQYF
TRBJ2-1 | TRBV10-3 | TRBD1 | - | TGTGCCATCAGTGAGTTCGACAGGGGCTCCTACAATGAGCAGTTCTTC | CAISEFDRGSYNEQFF
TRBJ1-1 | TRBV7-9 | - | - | TGTGCCAGCAGCCCGGGGGGTAGCGCTGAAGCTTTCTTT | CASSPGGSAEAFF
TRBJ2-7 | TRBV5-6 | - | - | TGTGCCAGCAGCCTCGCATACGAGCAGTACTTC | CASSLAYEQYF
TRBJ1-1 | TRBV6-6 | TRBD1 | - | TGTGCCAGCAGTTACACTAGGACAGGGGAGGAAGCTTTCTTT | CASSYTRTGEEAFF
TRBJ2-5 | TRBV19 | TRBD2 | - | TGTGCCAGTAGTTCCTCCGGGAGGACTAAAGCTGAGACCCAGTACTTC | CASSSSGRTKAETQYF
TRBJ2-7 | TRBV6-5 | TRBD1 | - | TGTGCCAGCAGTTACTCGATTGGACAGGGCAACGAGCAGTACTTC | CASSYSIGQGNEQYF
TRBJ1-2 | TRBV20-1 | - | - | TGCAGTGCTAGGCGGTCGTATGGCTACACCTTC | CSARRSYGYTF
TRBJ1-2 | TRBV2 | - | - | TGTGCCAGCAGGGGGGGGACAATGGTTGGCTACACCTTC | CASRGGTMVGYTF
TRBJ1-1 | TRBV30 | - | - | TGTGCCTGGACCACTGGACCGTTTGACACTGAAGCTTTCTTT | CAWTTGPFDTEAFF
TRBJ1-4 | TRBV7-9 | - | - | TGTGCCAGCAGCTCCTCTCGGGTTTCCCGAGGTGAAAAACTGTTTTTT | CASSSSRVSRGEKLFF
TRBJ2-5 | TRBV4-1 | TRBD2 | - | TGCGCCAGCAGCCAAGGGCTAGCGGGAGGTCAACAAGAGACCCAGTACTTC | CASSQGLAGGQQETQYF
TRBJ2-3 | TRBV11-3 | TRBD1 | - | TGTGCCAGCAGCCCCGGGGCAGGGGGTGCAGATACGCAGTATTTT | CASSPGAGGADTQYF
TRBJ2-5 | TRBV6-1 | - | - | TGTGCCAGCAGTGTAATGGAGCAGACCCAGTACTTC | CASSVMEQTQYF
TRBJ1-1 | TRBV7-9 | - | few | TGTGCCAGCAGCCGGACCCTTGAAGCTTTCTTT | CASSRTLEAFF
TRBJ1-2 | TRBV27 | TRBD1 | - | TGTGCCAGCAGTTTACGACCGGACAGGGCGGCCTATGGCTACACCTTC | CASSLRPDRAAYGYTF
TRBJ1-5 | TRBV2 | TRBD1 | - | TGTGCCAGCAGTGAGGCAGGGGGCAGGAGCAATCAGCCCCAGCATTTT | CASSEAGGRSNQPQHF
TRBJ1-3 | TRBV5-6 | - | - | TGTGCCAGCAGCTTGGCTGGAGCAGGCACCATATATTTT | CASSLAGAGTIYF
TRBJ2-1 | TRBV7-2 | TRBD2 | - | TGTGCCAGCAGCTCGTTAGCGGGAGGCTCCTACAATGAGCAGTTCTTC | CASSSLAGGSYNEQFF
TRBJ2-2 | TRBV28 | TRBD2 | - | TGTGCCAGCAGTTTTTTACGGGGAGGGACCGGGGAGCTGTTTTTT | CASSFLRGGTGELFF
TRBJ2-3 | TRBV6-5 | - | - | TGTGCCAGCAGTTCAAAGACCAGCACAGATACGCAGTATTTT | CASSSKTSTDTQYF